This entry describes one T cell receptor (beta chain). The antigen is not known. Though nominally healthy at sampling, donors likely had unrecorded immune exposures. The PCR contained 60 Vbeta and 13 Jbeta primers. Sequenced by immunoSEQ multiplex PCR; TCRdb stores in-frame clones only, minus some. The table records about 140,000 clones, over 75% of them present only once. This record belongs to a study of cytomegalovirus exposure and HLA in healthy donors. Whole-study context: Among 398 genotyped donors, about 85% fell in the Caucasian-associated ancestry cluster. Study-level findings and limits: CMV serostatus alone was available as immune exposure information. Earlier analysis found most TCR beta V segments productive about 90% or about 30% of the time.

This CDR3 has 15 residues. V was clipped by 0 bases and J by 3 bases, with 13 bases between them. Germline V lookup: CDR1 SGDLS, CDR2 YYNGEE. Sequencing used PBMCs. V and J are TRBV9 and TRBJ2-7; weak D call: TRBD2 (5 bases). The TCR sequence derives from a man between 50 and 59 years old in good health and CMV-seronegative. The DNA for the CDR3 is TGTGCCAGCAGCGTAGGCCTAGCTAGTTACTACGAGCAGTACTTC. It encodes CASSVGLASYYEQYF.